One sample yielded the 31 T cell receptor beta chains listed below, sequenced in a study of cytomegalovirus exposure and HLA in healthy donors. With 60 Vbeta and 13 Jbeta primers, the PCR was carried out. Measured with immunoSEQ multiplex PCR; TCRdb has only the in-frame clones, and not every one. Of roughly 190,000 clones detected, approximately 81% appear once; the ten largest clones hold approximately 2.2%. Specimen: PBMCs. The source of these receptors is a woman aged 50 to 60 in good health and CMV-seronegative.

The chain links TRBV2 to TRBJ1-1, with 7 positions matching TRBD1. Germline lookup yields CDR1 SNHLY and CDR2 FYNNEI. Trimming cost V 0 bases and J 4 bases; bases outside gene matches: 8. The CDR3 loop spans 16 amino acids. Here the CDR3 reads CASSEAGRGTGTEAFF. CDR3 DNA sequence: TGTGCCAGCAGTGAAGCGGGCAGGGGGACGGGCACTGAAGCTTTCTTT.

The CDR3 bases are TGTGCCAGCAGTTTATCGGGGAGTGCTCAGCCCCAGCATTTT. This gives the protein CASSLSGSAQPQHF. The rearrangement links TRBV27 to TRBJ1-5; D gene unclear. Germline CDR1 and CDR2: MNHEY and SMNVEV (reference sequence). This CDR3 is built from 14 residues. V was pared by 0 bases and J by 6 bases, with 9 bases between.

The rearrangement joins TRBV5-1 to TRBJ1-3; 7 nucleotides align to TRBD1. The germline V gene encodes CDR1 SGHRS and CDR2 YFSETQ. The CDR3 extends over 15 amino acids. V was pared by 4 bases and J by 2 bases, with 6 bases of the junction left unmatched. Here the CDR3 reads CASSPAGTAGNTIYF. In DNA form, the CDR3 reads TGCGCCAGCAGCCCCGCCGGGACAGCTGGAAACACCATATATTTT. The entire variable domain, with the rest obtained from reference TRBV5-1 and TRBJ1-3, is as follows: KAGVTQTPRYLIKTRGQQVTLSCSPISGHRSVSWYQQTPGQGLQFLFEYFSETQRNKGNFPGRFSGRQFSNSRSEMNVSTLELGDSALYLCASSPAGTAGNTIYFGEGSWLTVV.

The chain is built from TRBV7-8 and TRBJ2-5, with D tentatively TRBD1 (5 bases). The assigned J gene may be wrong: the sequence end matches TRBJ2-7 better. The germline V gene encodes CDR1 SGHVS and CDR2 FQNEAQ. This CDR3 comprises 17 residues. The CDR3 loop is CASSLVGSGNPSYEQYF. In DNA, the CDR3 is TGTGCCAGCAGCTTAGTAGGGTCAGGGAACCCTTCCTACGAGCAGTACTTC.

Only one count was recorded for this clone. Its ends do not fully match the called genes, so a read error is possible. The rearrangement links TRBV7-7 to TRBJ2-2, with 11 nucleotides matching TRBD2. CDR3 length: 16 amino acids. The germline V gene encodes CDR1 SSHAT and CDR2 FNYEAQ (reference sequence). CDR3 coding DNA: TGTGCTAGCAGCCCTGAGATAGCGGGAGGGACCGGGGAGCTGTTTTTT. This codes for CASSPEIAGGTGELFF.

This clone was detected a few times. Here the CDR3 reads CASSLAARGTEAFF. As DNA, the CDR3 is TGTGCCAGCAGCTTAGCGGCCAGGGGCACTGAAGCTTTCTTT. This sequence joins TRBV7-8 and TRBJ1-1; possibly TRBD1 for D (6 bases). The germline V gene has CDR1 SGHVS and CDR2 FQNEAQ. This CDR3 has 14 amino acids. V was shortened by 0 bases and J by 4 bases, with 9 bases between the two germline ends.

CDR3 bases: TGTGCCAGCAGCGGCACAGGGATCCAAGAGACCCAGTACTTC. Its translation is CASSGTGIQETQYF. The genes are TRBV6-1 and TRBJ2-5; D is perhaps TRBD1 (6 bases). The germline V and J ends were trimmed by 6 bases and 1 base, with 12 bases remaining between them. The CDR3 length is 14 residues. Germline V CDR1 and CDR2: MNHNS, SASEGT.

Written as DNA, the CDR3 is TGTGCCAGCAGCTTAAAGTCGACAGGGGACACTGAAGCTTTCTTT. As protein: CASSLKSTGDTEAFF. The rearrangement uses TRBV7-2 and TRBJ1-1; the match to TRBD1 covers 8 bases. Germline CDR1 SGHTA, CDR2 FQGNSA. The CDR3 sequence is 15 residues long. V was pared by 2 bases and J by 3 bases, with 5 bases of the junction left unmatched.

The genes are TRBV6-1 and TRBJ1-5; 7 positions match TRBD1. This CDR3 is 14 amino acids long. Germline CDR1 and CDR2: MNHNS and SASEGT. V dropped 7 bases and J dropped 1; count of bases not matched to a gene: 4. For the CDR3, the DNA is TGTGCCAGCAAGGCAGGGGGGAGCAATCAGCCCCAGCATTTT. This encodes CASKAGGSNQPQHF.

This chain uses TRBV13 with TRBJ1-2; a weak D match, TRBD1 (5 bases). Germline V gene sequence: CDR1 PRHDT, CDR2 FYEKMQ (reference sequence). Trimming shortened V by 4 bases and J by 8 bases, and 11 bases separated the two germline ends. The CDR3 length is 12 residues. The CDR3 loop reads CASSSSGGGYTF. In nucleotides, the CDR3 is TGTGCCAGCAGCTCCTCCGGGGGGGGCTACACCTTC. Combining the CDR3 with reference TRBV13 and TRBJ1-2 gives the whole variable domain AAGVIQSPRHLIKEKRETATLKCYPIPRHDTVYWYQQGPGQDPQFLISFYEKMQSDKGSIPDRFSAQQFSDYHSELNMSSLELGDSALYFCASSSSGGGYTFGSGTRLTVV.

This chain joins TRBV6-1 and TRBJ1-6; 8 bases are a match to TRBD1. This CDR3 spans 16 amino acids. Per germline, CDR1 MNHNS and CDR2 SASEGT. J gave up 7 bases and V 4 bases, and 9 bases lay outside the gene matches. The chain's CDR3 is CASSGVQGAWNSPLHF. CDR3 in DNA: TGTGCCAGCAGTGGGGTTCAGGGGGCTTGGAATTCACCCCTCCACTTT.

The chain has TRBV27 and TRBJ2-3; 9 bases align to TRBD2. The CDR3 length is 16 residues. In germline, CDR1 is MNHEY, CDR2 SMNVEV (reference sequence). J was trimmed by 3 bases and V by 3 bases; bases with no gene match: 7. The CDR3 nucleotides read TGTGCCAGCAGTTTTTGGCTAGCGGGACGAACAGATACGCAGTATTTT. Translating it yields CASSFWLAGRTDTQYF.

The chain recombines TRBV7-8 with TRBJ1-2, with TRBD1 matching over 7 bases. V shed 5 bases, J shed 1 base, and the junction held 4 bases outside the gene matches. The CDR3 has 14 amino acids. Per the germline V gene, CDR1 is SGHVS and CDR2 is FQNEAQ. The CDR3 protein is CASSPGDSNYGYTF. The CDR3 DNA sequence: TGTGCCAGCAGCCCCGGGGACAGTAACTATGGCTACACCTTC.

The chain couples TRBV6-6 to TRBJ2-7, with 12 bases identical to TRBD2. CDR1 is MNHNY, CDR2 SVGAGI, per germline (reference sequence). CDR3 size: 15 residues. V trimming: 4 bases; J trimming: 2 bases; junction bases outside the gene matches: 3. CDR3 protein: CASSSLAGGTYEQYF. CDR3 in DNA: TGTGCCAGCAGTTCACTAGCGGGGGGTACCTACGAGCAGTACTTC.

The chain couples TRBV7-9 to TRBJ2-7, with D possibly TRBD1 on 6 matching bases. CDR3 length: 12 residues. Trimming stripped 6 bases from V and 6 bases from J, with 12 bases between. Germline V gene lookup returns CDR1 SEHNR and CDR2 FQNEAQ (reference sequence). The CDR3 nucleotides read TGTGCCAGCAGTCTACAGGGTCCCGAGCAGTACTTC. It yields the protein CASSLQGPEQYF.

The chain combines TRBV29-1 with TRBJ1-4, with D tentatively TRBD1 (5 bases). Germline V lookup: CDR1 SQVTM, CDR2 ANQGSEA. The CDR3 has 13 amino acids. V lost 4 bases to trimming and J lost 4 bases, with 10 bases between them. The CDR3 DNA is TGCAGCGTTGCACAGGACGTTAATGAAAAACTGTTTTTT. This translates into CSVAQDVNEKLFF.

The genes are TRBV4-3 and TRBJ2-2; tentatively, D is TRBD2 (6 bases). V was trimmed by 4 bases and J by 6 bases, leaving 15 bases between them. The length of the CDR3 is 15 residues. Germline V gene lookup returns CDR1 LGHNA and CDR2 YSLEER. CDR3 nucleotides: TGCGCCAGCAGCCCGACGGGACTTTTCGCCGGGGAGCTGTTTTTT. This codes for CASSPTGLFAGELFF.

The chain combines TRBV7-9 with TRBJ2-1; maybe TRBD2 (6 bases). The CDR3 is 16 amino acids. Germline CDR1 is SEHNR and CDR2 is FQNEAQ (reference sequence). Trimming shortened V by 5 bases and J by 1 base, and 15 bases separated the two germline ends. In DNA form, the CDR3 reads TGTGCCAGCAGCCTTCCTAGCGATAAATCCTACAATGAGCAGTTCTTC. It specifies CASSLPSDKSYNEQFF. Full variable domain (outside the CDR3, taken from reference TRBV7-9 and TRBJ2-1): DTGVSQNPRHKITKRGQNVTFRCDPISEHNRLYWYRQTLGQGPEFLTYFQNEAQLEKSRLLSDRFSAERPKGSFSTLEIQRTEQGDSAMYLCASSLPSDKSYNEQFFGPGTRLTVL.

The chain couples TRBV5-1 to TRBJ2-1; 11 bases map to TRBD2. Germline V gene sequence: CDR1 SGHRS, CDR2 YFSETQ. With V trimmed by 4 bases and J by 9 bases, 6 bases remained unmatched. The CDR3 runs 14 residues. For the CDR3, the DNA is TGCGCCAGCAGCCCCCCTAGCGGGGGGATTGAGCAGTTCTTC. Translation: CASSPPSGGIEQFF.

With regard to this clone: This same CDR3 is encoded by further DNA sequences in the sample. The genes are TRBV18 and TRBJ2-1, with 7 bases matching TRBD2. This CDR3 contains 14 residues. Looked up from germline, CDR1 is KGHSH and CDR2 is LQKENI. J lost 3 bases, V lost 2 bases, and 1 base had no gene match. The CDR3 coding sequence is TGTGCCAGCTCACCAGGCGGGAGCTACAATGAGCAGTTCTTC. As protein: CASSPGGSYNEQFF.

This clone was seen once. The chain recombines TRBV28 with TRBJ2-7, with D possibly TRBD1 on 5 matching bases. This CDR3 spans 12 amino acids. The germline CDR1 and CDR2 sequences are MDHEN and SYDVKM. Between the trimmed V and J ends, which lost 5 bases and 2 bases, there was a span of 7 bases. For the CDR3, the DNA is TGTGCCAGCAGTAAGGACACCTACGAGCAGTACTTC. It yields the protein CASSKDTYEQYF.

The DNA of the CDR3 is TGTGCCAGCAGCTTCCACGGGACAGGGGCGGGGGAGCAGTACTTC. It translates to CASSFHGTGAGEQYF. V usage is TRBV6-6 and J usage is TRBJ2-7; 10 bases align to TRBD1. The CDR3 has 15 amino acids. V lost 6 bases and J lost 7; bases outside the gene matches: 12. CDR1 is MNHNY, CDR2 SVGAGI, per germline (reference sequence).

J is TRBJ1-1 and V is TRBV28; a weak D match, TRBD1 (5 bases). Germline V CDR1 and CDR2: MDHEN, SYDVKM. CDR3 length: 14 amino acids. Trimming removed 2 bases from V and 7 bases from J, with 14 bases in between. CDR3 bases: TGTGCCAGCAGTTTAATAGCCCCAAGGGGTGAAGCTTTCTTT. This encodes CASSLIAPRGEAFF.

This clone was observed once. The chain joins TRBV11-2 to TRBJ2-7; no reliable D call. Germline assignment: CDR1 SGHAT and CDR2 FQNNGV. V gave up 7 bases and J gave up 6 bases, with 10 bases separating them. The CDR3 length is 11 residues. The CDR3 sequence is CASTRNFEQYF. CDR3 bases: TGTGCCAGCACTCGAAACTTCGAGCAGTACTTC.

J is TRBJ2-7 and V is TRBV5-8, with a weak D call TRBD1 (6 bases). Trimming removed 4 bases from V and 3 bases from J, with 17 bases in between. The CDR3 loop spans 15 amino acids. From germline, CDR1 is SGHTS and CDR2 YDEGEE. The DNA of the CDR3 is TGTGCCAGCAGCCACCCGGACAGAACCCGCTACGAGCAGTACTTC. This codes for CASSHPDRTRYEQYF. The full variable domain, its missing parts supplied by reference TRBV5-8 and TRBJ2-7, is EAGVTQSPTHLIKTRGQQATLRCSPISGHTSVYWYQQALGLGLQFLLWYDEGEERNRGNFPPRFSGRQFPNYSSELNVNALELEDSALYLCASSHPDRTRYEQYFGPGTRLTVT.

This sequence joins TRBV6-6 and TRBJ1-1, with unresolved D. CDR1 and CDR2 (germline): MNHNY, SVGAGI (reference sequence). V was clipped by 10 bases and J by 1 base, with 10 bases between them. The length of the CDR3 is 12 residues. CDR3 in amino acids: CATLGGNTEAFF. The CDR3 nucleotides read TGTGCCACCTTAGGCGGGAACACTGAAGCTTTCTTT.

The chain links TRBV7-2 to TRBJ2-3; perhaps TRBD2 as D (5 bases). Germline V gene sequence: CDR1 SGHTA, CDR2 FQGNSA. The CDR3 sequence is 11 residues long. Trimming removed 5 bases at V and 6 bases at J, with 6 bases between. The chain's CDR3 is CASSRGDTQYF. The CDR3 DNA is TGTGCCAGCAGCCGCGGGGATACGCAGTATTTT.

The V call is TRBV27, the J call TRBJ1-1; 8 nucleotides align to TRBD1. V trimming: 7 bases; J trimming: 1 base; junction bases outside the gene matches: 11. The CDR3 extends over 16 amino acids. Germline V gene lookup returns CDR1 MNHEY and CDR2 SMNVEV (reference sequence). CDR3: CASIRTGRGGNTEAFF. CDR3 DNA sequence: TGTGCCAGCATCAGGACAGGGAGGGGGGGGAACACTGAAGCTTTCTTT.

About this clone: In the same sample, other DNA sequences code for this CDR3. The rearrangement uses TRBV18 and TRBJ2-2; 10 nucleotides align to TRBD1. Germline V gene data show CDR1 as KGHSH and CDR2 as LQKENI. The junction had 5 bases not matched to a gene; V was cut back by 3 bases and J by 7 bases. This CDR3 is built from 15 residues. CDR3 in DNA: TGTGCCAGCTCACCGCGACAGGGGGCGGACGGGGAGCTGTTTTTT. Translation: CASSPRQGADGELFF.

In the case of this clone: An end of the junction differs from the germline gene, which may be a read error. V gene TRBV14 combines with J gene TRBJ2-7, with 9 bases lining up with TRBD1. The CDR3 totals 14 residues. CDR1 and CDR2 from the germline V gene are SGHDN and FVKESK. In nucleotides, the CDR3 is TGTGCCAGCAGCCTGGGACAGGGACCTTACGAGCAGCACTTC. Translated: CASSLGQGPYEQHF.

This clone has a count of ten or more. The chain couples TRBV4-3 to TRBJ2-7; possibly TRBD1 for D (5 bases). The CDR3 sequence is 16 residues long. V lost 0 bases and J lost 0, with 12 bases in between. CDR1 and CDR2 from the germline V gene are LGHNA and YSLEER. CDR3: CASSQEEGANSYEQYF. The CDR3 nucleotides are TGCGCCAGCAGCCAAGAGGAAGGGGCTAACTCCTACGAGCAGTACTTC.